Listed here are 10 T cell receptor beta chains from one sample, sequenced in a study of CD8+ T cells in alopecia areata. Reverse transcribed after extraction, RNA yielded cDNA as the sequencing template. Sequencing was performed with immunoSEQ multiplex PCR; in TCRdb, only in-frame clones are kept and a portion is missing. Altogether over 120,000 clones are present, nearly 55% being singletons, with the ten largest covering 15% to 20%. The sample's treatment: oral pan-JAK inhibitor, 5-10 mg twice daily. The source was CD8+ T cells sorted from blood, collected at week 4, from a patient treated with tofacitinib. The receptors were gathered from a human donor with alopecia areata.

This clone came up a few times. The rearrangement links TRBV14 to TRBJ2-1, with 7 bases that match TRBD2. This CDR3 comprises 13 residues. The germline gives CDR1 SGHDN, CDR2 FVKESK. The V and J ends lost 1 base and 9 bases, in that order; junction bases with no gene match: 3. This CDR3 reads CASSQVTSIEQFF. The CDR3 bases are TGTGCCAGCAGCCAAGTGACTAGCATTGAGCAGTTCTTC.

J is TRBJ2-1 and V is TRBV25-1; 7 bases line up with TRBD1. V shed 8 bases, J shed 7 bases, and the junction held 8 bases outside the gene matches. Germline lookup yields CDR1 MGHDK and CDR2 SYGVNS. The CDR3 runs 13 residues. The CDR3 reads CASGRQGMNEQFF. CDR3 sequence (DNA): TGTGCCAGCGGTCGACAGGGAATGAATGAGCAGTTCTTC.

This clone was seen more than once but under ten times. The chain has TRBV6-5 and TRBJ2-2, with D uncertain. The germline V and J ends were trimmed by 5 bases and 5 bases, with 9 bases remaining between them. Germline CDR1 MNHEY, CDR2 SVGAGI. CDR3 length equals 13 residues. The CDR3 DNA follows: TGTGCCAGCAGTACGACTGGGACCGGGGAGCTGTTTTTT. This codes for CASSTTGTGELFF.

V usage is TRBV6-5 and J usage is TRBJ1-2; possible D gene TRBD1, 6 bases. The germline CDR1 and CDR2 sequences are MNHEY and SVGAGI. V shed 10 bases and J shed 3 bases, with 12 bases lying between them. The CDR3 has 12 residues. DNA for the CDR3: TGTGCCACCTCTCCAGGGGACTATGGCTACACCTTC. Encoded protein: CATSPGDYGYTF.

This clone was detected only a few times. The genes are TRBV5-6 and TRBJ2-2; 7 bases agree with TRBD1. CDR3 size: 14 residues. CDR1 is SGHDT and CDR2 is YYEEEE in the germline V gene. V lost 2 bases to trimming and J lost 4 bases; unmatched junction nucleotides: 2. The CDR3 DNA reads TGTGCCAGCAGCTTACAGGGGTCCACCGGGGAGCTGTTTTTT. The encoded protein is CASSLQGSTGELFF. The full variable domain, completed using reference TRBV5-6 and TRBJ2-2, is DAGVTQSPTHLIKTRGQQVTLRCSPKSGHDTVSWYQQALGQGPQFIFQYYEEEERQRGNFPDRFSGHQFPNYSSELNVNALLLGDSALYLCASSLQGSTGELFFGEGSRLTVL.

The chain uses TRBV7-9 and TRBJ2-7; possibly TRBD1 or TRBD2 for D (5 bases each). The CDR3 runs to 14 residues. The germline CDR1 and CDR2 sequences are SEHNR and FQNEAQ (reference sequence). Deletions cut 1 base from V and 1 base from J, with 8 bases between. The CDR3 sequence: CASSLGGTSYEQYF. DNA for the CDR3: TGTGCCAGCAGCTTAGGGGGGACGTCCTACGAGCAGTACTTC.

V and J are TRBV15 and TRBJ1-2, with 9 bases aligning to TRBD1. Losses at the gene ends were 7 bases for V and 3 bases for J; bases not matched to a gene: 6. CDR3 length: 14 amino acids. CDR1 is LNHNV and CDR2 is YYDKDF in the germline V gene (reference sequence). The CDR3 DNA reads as TGTGCCACCACTGGACAGGGGCAGGACTATGGCTACACCTTC. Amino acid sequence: CATTGQGQDYGYTF.

As DNA, the CDR3 is TGTGCCAGCAGCTCCCTCATTGGGGAGACCCAGTACTTC. Translation: CASSSLIGETQYF. The chain carries TRBV7-9 and TRBJ2-5; D gene ambiguous. V was cut by 4 bases and J by 5 bases, with 11 bases left in between. The CDR3 contains 13 residues. The V gene's germline CDR1 is SEHNR and CDR2 FQNEAQ (reference sequence).

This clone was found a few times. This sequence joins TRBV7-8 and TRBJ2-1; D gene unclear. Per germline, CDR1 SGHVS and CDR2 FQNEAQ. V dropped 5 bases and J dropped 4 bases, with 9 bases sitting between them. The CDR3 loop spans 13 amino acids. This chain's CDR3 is CASSRDEYNEQFF. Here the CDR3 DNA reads TGTGCCAGCAGCCGAGACGAATACAATGAGCAGTTCTTC.

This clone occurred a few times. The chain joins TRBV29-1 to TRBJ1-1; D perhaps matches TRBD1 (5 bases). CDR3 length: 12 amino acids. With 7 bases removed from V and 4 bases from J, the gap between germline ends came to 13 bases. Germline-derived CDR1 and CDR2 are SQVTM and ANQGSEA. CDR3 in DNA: TGCAGCGCCGAGGGAGGGGCCACTGAAGCTTTCTTT. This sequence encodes CSAEGGATEAFF.